This T cell receptor (beta chain) was recovered during a study of radiation and T cells in renal cell carcinoma. Profiled with immunoSEQ multiplex PCR; TCRdb holds only in-frame clones, not every one. The sample holds about 83,000 clones, over 65% seen once. Trimming took 0 bases from V and 0 from J, leaving 15 bases between them. Germline values: CDR1 GTSNPN, CDR2 SVGIG (reference sequence). The CDR3 totals 16 residues. Time point: blood 4 weeks post-SBRT, at nephrectomy. The sample's treatment: 15 Gy SBRT to primary tumor, nephrectomy 4 weeks later. The tumor was a clear cell renal cell carcinoma. Sample: blood, taken from a patient whose treatment included radiotherapy and nephrectomy. The chain couples TRBV30 to TRBJ2-7, with D unclear. This receptor was taken from a woman in her sixties with renal cell carcinoma. The CDR3 DNA sequence: TGTGCCTGGAGTGTACCCTCATCACTTATCTCCTACGAGCAGTACTTC. Translating it yields CAWSVPSSLISYEQYF.